This is a list of T cell receptor beta chains from one sample in a study of monozygotic twins with inflammatory bowel disease. Reanalyzing the 5' RACE reads, TCRdb keeps one entry per CDR3 protein, without DNA. In total, the table holds 110,000 or so distinct CDR3 sequences. Sequences were obtained from blood. The receptor set was obtained from a human donor with ulcerative colitis or Crohn's disease, or a healthy co-twin of an affected twin (not recorded which). Each CDR3 is given with its conserved first and last residue.

j_gene	v_gene	CDR3aa
TRBJ1-4	TRBV12-3/TRBV12-4	CASSQPRPNEKLFF
TRBJ2-7	TRBV6-2/TRBV6-3	CASSYGQQSYEQYF
TRBJ1-4	TRBV5-6	CASSLRTGEKLFF
TRBJ1-6	TRBV20-1	CSARDHRAETLHF
TRBJ1-1	TRBV12-3/TRBV12-4	CASSLAEGSSEAFF
TRBJ2-2	TRBV28	CASRGPAGELFF
TRBJ2-3	TRBV5-1	CASSVSRDSRFTDTQYF
TRBJ2-7	TRBV12-3/TRBV12-4	CASSFGQPTIYEQYF
TRBJ1-5	TRBV20-1	CSADRANQPQHF
TRBJ1-4	TRBV11-3	CASSTRTGGGEKLFF
TRBJ2-1	TRBV5-1	CASSLESASGQFF
TRBJ1-1	TRBV7-9	CASSPRVRATEAFF
TRBJ1-1	TRBV5-1	CASSSSSGTVSYEAFF
TRBJ2-3	TRBV5-1	CASSLGSDTQYF
TRBJ1-4	TRBV19	CASRATDLNEKLFF
TRBJ1-1	TRBV29-1	CSVASGTEAFF
TRBJ2-7	TRBV6-5	CASSYSSGSYEQYF
TRBJ2-5	TRBV18	CASSGGYQETQYF
TRBJ2-2	TRBV20-1	CSARRGDGTGELFF
TRBJ1-1	TRBV19	CASSIALSNTEAFF
TRBJ1-4	TRBV5-1	CASSLGDSDEKLFF
TRBJ1-1	TRBV10-3	CAISESRGHTEAFF
TRBJ2-7	TRBV18	CASSPARTGLGEQYF